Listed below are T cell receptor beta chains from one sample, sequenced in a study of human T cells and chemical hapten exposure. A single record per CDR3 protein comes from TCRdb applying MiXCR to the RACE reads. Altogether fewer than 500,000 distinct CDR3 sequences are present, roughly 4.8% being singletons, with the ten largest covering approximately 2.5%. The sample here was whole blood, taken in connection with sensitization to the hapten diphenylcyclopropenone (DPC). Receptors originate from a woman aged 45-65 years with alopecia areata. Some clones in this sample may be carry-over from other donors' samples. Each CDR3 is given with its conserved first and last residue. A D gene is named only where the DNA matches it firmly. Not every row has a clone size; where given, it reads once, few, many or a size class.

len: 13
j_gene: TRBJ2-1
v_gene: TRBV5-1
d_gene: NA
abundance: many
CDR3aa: CASSLDPHNEQFF
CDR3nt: TGCGCCAGCAGCTTGGATCCACACAATGAGCAGTTCTTC

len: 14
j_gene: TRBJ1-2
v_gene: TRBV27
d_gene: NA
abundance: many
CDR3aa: CASSLSYQAYGYTF
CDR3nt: TGTGCCAGCAGTTTAAGTTATCAGGCCTATGGCTACACCTTC

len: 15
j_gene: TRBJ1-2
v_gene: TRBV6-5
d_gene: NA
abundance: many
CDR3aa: CASSQRQNVGYGYTF
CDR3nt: TGTGCCAGCAGTCAACGACAGAATGTGGGCTATGGCTACACCTTC

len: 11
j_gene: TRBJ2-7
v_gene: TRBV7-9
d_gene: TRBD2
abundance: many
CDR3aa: CASSWGGEQYF
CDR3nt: TGTGCCAGCAGCTGGGGGGGCGAGCAGTACTTC

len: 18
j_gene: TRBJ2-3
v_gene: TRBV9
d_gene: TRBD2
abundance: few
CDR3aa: CASSVRGLAGVEGDTQYF
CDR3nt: TGTGCCAGCAGCGTTAGGGGGCTAGCGGGAGTTGAAGGAGATACGCAGTATTTT

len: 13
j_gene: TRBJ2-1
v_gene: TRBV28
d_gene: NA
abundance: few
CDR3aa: CASSLLEGNEQFF
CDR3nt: TGTGCCAGCAGCCTCTTGGAGGGCAATGAGCAGTTCTTC

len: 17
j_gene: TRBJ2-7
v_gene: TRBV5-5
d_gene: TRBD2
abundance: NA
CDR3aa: CASSSISGGVGEYEQYF
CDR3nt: TGTGCCAGCAGTTCAATATCGGGGGGAGTCGGGGAGTACGAGCAGTACTTC

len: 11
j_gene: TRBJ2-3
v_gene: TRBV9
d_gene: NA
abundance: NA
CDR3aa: CASRDADTQYF
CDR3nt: TGTGCCAGCAGGGACGCAGATACGCAGTATTTT

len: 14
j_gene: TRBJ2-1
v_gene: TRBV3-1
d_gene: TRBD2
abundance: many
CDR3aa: CASSSGLAGDEQFF
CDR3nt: TGTGCCAGCAGCTCGGGACTAGCGGGAGACGAGCAGTTCTTC

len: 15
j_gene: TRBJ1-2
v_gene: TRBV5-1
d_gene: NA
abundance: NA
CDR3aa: CASSLAGAGCSGYTF
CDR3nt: TGCGCCAGCAGCTTGGCGGGCGCCGGCTGTAGTGGCTACACCTTC

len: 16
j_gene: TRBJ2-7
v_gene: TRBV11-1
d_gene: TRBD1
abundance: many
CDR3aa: CASSLTSGTGTYEQYF
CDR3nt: TGTGCCAGCAGCTTAACCTCCGGGACAGGGACCTACGAGCAGTACTTC

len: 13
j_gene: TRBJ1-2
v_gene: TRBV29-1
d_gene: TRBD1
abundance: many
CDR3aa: CSFSTGGQYGYTF
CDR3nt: TGCAGCTTCTCGACAGGGGGCCAGTATGGCTACACCTTC

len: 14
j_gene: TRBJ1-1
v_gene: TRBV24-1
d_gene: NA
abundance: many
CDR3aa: CATSDLRDLTEAFF
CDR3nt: TGTGCCACCAGTGATTTACGGGACCTCACTGAAGCTTTCTTT

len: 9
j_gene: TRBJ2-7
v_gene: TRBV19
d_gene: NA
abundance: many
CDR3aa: CAPPYEQYF
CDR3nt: TGTGCCCCCCCCTACGAGCAGTACTTC

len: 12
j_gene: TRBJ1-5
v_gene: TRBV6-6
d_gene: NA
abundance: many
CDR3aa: CASSRQGQPQHF
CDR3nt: TGTGCCAGCAGCCGCCAGGGGCAGCCCCAGCATTTT

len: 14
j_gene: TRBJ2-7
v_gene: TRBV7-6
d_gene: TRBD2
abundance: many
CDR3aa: CASSSGVLAGEQYF
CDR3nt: TGTGCCAGCAGCTCCGGGGTACTAGCGGGCGAGCAGTACTTC

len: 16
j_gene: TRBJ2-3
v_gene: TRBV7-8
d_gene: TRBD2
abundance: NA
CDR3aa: CASSPRLAGTTDTQYF
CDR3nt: TGTGCCAGCAGCCCCAGACTAGCGGGGACCACAGATACGCAGTATTTT

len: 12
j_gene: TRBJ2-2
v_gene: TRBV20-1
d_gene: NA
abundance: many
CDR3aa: CSAGEPTGELFF
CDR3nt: TGCAGTGCGGGGGAACCCACCGGGGAGCTGTTTTTT

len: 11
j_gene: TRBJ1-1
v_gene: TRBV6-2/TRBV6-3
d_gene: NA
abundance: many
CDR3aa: CASSQTDEAFF
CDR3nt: TGTGCCAGCAGTCAGACTGATGAAGCTTTCTTT

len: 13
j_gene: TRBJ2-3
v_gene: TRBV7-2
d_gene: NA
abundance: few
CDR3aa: CASSLRPANTQYF
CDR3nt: TGTGCCAGCAGCTTACGGCCAGCCAATACGCAGTATTTT

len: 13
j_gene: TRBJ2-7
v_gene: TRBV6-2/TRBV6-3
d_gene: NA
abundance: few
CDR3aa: CASSDPAQAEQYF
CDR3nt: TGTGCCAGCAGTGACCCGGCTCAGGCGGAGCAGTACTTC

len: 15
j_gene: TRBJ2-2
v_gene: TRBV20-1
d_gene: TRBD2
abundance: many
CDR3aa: CSAQGTSGPPGELFF
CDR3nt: TGCAGTGCCCAAGGGACTAGCGGTCCCCCCGGGGAGCTGTTTTTT

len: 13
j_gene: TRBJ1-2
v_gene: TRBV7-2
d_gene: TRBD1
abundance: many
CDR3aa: CASSLEGASGYTF
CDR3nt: TGTGCCAGCAGCTTAGAGGGGGCCAGTGGCTACACCTTC

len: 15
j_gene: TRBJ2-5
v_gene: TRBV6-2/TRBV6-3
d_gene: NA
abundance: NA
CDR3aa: CASDQGGIAQETQYF
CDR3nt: TGTGCCAGCGATCAAGGAGGGATAGCCCAAGAGACCCAGTACTTC

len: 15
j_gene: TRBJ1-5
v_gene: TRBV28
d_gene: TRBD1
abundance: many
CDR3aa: CASSTPLTGIQPQHF
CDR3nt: TGTGCCAGCAGCACTCCTCTGACAGGGATTCAGCCCCAGCATTTT

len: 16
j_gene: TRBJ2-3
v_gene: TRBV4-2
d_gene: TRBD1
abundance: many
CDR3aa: CASSPRDSQISDTQYF
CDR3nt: TGTGCCAGCAGCCCCAGGGACAGTCAGATTTCAGATACGCAGTATTTT

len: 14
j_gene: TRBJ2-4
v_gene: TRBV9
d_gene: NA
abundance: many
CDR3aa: CASSGSVRENIQYF
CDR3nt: TGTGCCAGCAGCGGTTCCGTCCGGGAAAACATTCAGTACTTC

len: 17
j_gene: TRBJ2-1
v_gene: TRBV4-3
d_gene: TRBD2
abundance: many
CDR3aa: CASSQDGSRGAYNEQFF
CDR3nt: TGCGCCAGCAGCCAAGATGGTTCCCGGGGGGCCTACAATGAGCAGTTCTTC

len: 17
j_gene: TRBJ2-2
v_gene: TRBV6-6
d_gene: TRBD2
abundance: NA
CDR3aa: CASSHFGTSGINGELFF
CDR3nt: TGTGCCAGCAGCCACTTTGGGACTAGCGGGATAAACGGGGAGCTGTTTTTT

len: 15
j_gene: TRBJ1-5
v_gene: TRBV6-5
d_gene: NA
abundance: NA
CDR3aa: CASSWRGGSNQPQHF
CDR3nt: TGTGCCAGCAGTTGGAGAGGGGGGAGCAATCAGCCCCAGCATTTT

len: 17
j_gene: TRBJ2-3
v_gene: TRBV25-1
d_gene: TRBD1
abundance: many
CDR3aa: CASSDPTGPRGTDTQYF
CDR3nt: TGTGCCAGCAGTGATCCGACAGGGCCCAGAGGCACAGATACGCAGTATTTT

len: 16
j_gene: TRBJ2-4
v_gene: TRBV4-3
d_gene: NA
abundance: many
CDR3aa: CASSQESRQTKNIQYF
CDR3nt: TGCGCCAGCAGCCAAGAATCTAGACAGACCAAAAACATTCAGTACTTC

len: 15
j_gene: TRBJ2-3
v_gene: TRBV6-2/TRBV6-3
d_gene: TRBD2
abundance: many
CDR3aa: CASRPLAGVTDTQYF
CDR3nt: TGTGCCAGCAGGCCCCTAGCGGGAGTTACAGATACGCAGTATTTT

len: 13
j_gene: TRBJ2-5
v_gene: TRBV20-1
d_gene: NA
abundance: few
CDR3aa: CSARATSLETQYF
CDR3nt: TGCAGTGCTAGAGCCACCAGCTTGGAGACCCAGTACTTC

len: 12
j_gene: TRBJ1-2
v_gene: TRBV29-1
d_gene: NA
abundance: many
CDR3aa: CSVEDRSYGYTF
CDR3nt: TGCAGCGTTGAAGATAGGTCCTATGGCTACACCTTC

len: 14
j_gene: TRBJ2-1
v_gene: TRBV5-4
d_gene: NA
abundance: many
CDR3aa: CASSSFGGDNEQFF
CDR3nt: TGTGCCAGCAGCTCGTTCGGCGGGGACAATGAGCAGTTCTTC

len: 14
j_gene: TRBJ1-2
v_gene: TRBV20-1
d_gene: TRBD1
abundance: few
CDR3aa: CSAREPDRAGGYTF
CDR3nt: TGCAGTGCTAGAGAACCGGACAGGGCTGGCGGCTACACCTTC

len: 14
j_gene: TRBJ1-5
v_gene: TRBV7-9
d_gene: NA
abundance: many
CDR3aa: CASSLSIQNQPQHF
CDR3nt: TGTGCCAGCAGCTTAAGTATCCAAAATCAGCCCCAGCATTTT

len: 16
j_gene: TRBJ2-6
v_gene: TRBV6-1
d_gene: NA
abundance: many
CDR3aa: CASSTLAGTGANVLTF
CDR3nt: TGTGCCAGCAGTACCTTAGCAGGGACTGGGGCCAACGTCCTGACTTTC

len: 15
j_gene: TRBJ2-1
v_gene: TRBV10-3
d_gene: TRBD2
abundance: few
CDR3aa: CAISELASGGNEQFF
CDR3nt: TGTGCCATCAGTGAGTTAGCTAGCGGGGGTAATGAGCAGTTCTTC

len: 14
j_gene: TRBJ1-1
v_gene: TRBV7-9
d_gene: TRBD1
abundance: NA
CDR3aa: CASSLDRGETEAFF
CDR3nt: TGTGCCAGCAGCTTAGACAGGGGCGAAACTGAAGCTTTCTTT

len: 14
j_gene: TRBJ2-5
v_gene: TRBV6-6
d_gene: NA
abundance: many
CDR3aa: CASRGSQASETQYF
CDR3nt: TGTGCCAGCAGGGGCTCGCAGGCTTCGGAGACCCAGTACTTC

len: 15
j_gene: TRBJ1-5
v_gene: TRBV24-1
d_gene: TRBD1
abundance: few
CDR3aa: CATSDLKGAHQPQHF
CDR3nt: TGTGCCACCAGTGATTTGAAGGGGGCCCATCAGCCCCAGCATTTT

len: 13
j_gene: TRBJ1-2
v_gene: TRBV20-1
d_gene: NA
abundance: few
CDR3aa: CSAKGAGAYGYTF
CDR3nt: TGCAGTGCGAAGGGCGCAGGGGCTTATGGCTACACCTTC

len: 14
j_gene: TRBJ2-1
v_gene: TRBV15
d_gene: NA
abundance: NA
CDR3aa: CATSRQGNYNEQFF
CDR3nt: TGTGCCACCAGCAGACAGGGCAACTACAATGAGCAGTTCTTC

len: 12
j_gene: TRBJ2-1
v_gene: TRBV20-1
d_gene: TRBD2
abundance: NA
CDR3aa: CSASQAGGFQFF
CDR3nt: TGCAGTGCTAGCCAAGCGGGAGGGTTTCAGTTCTTC

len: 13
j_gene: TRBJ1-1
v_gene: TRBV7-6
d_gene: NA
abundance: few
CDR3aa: CASSVQEPTEAFF
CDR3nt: TGTGCCAGCAGCGTACAGGAACCCACTGAAGCTTTCTTT

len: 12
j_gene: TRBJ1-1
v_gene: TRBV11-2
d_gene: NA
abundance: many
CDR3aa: CASGGGSTEAFF
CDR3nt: TGTGCCAGCGGAGGCGGAAGCACTGAAGCTTTCTTT

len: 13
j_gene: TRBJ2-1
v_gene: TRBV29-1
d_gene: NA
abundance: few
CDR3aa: CSVEEGTYNEQFF
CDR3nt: TGCAGCGTTGAGGAGGGGACCTACAATGAGCAGTTCTTC